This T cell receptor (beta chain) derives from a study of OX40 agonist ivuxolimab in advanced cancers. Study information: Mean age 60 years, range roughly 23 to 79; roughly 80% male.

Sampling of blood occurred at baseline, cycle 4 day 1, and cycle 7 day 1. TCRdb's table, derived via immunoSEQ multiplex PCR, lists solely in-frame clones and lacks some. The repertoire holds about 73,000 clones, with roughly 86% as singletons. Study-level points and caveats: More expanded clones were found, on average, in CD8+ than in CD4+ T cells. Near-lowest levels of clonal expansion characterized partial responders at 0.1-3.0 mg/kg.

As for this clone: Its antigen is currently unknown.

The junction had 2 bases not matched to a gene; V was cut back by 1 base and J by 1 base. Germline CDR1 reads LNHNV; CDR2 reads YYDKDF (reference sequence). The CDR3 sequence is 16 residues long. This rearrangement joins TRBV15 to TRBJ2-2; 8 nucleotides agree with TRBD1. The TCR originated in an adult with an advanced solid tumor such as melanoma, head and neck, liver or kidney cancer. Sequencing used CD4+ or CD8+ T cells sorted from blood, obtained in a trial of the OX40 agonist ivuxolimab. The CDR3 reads CATSRGGQGNTGELFF. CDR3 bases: TGTGCCACCAGCAGAGGCGGACAGGGGAACACCGGGGAGCTGTTTTTT.